This T cell receptor beta chain emerged from a study of siplizumab effects on memory and regulatory T cells. Study results and caveats: It was not possible to assign a naive or memory phenotype to roughly 80-95% of proliferating CD4+ or CD8+ clones. Suppression by proliferating Tregs derived from siplizumab cultures was not verified. Memory cells seemed less diverse than naive T cells, which also seemed major contributors to the alloresponse.

Deletions cut 1 base from V and 13 bases from J, with 16 bases between. The germline V gene encodes CDR1 MGHRA and CDR2 YSYEKL. The CDR3 totals 13 residues. Each sample had roughly 10^5 TCR templates assayed. Using immunoSEQ multiplex PCR, the repertoire was profiled, and TCRdb retains in-frame clones only, with some absent. The sample has tens of thousands of clones; around 97% are singletons. In regard to this clone: Its antigen is unidentified.

This receptor was obtained from a human donor in good health. The rearrangement joins TRBV4-1 to TRBJ1-1; D possibly corresponds to TRBD1 (5 bases). Sequencing used naive CD4+ T cells sorted from blood. This CDR3 reads CASSQVGLGEGFF. The CDR3 DNA reads TGCGCCAGCAGCCAAGTGGGGCTCGGGGAGGGTTTCTTT.